The entry below gives a single T cell receptor (beta chain) sequence along with its context. Germline V gene data show CDR1 as MNHEY and CDR2 as SVGAGI. The V segment lost 0 bases and the J segment 5 bases; nucleotides outside the gene matches: 3. The CDR3 length is 15 residues. This entry belongs to a study of blood T cell repertoires in COVID-19. Study-level information: The United States, Italy and Spain supplied acute and convalescent COVID-19 samples. The analysed material was cDNA or gDNA that came from T cells, B-cell-depleted T cells, or PBMCs.

Sequenced by immunoSEQ multiplex PCR; TCRdb stores in-frame clones only, minus some. The table has approximately 230,000 clones, around 84% seen once. The source of this sequence is a man younger than 45 with active or convalescent COVID-19. This chain uses TRBV6-5 with TRBJ2-5; 10 nucleotides line up with TRBD1. Sequenced input: peripheral blood. The CDR3 region is CASSYSTGGRETQYF. CDR3 nucleotides: TGTGCCAGCAGTTACTCGACAGGGGGCAGGGAGACCCAGTACTTC.